The rows below give T cell receptor beta chains drawn from one sample of a study of blood T cell repertoires in COVID-19. Assay used: immunoSEQ multiplex PCR; TCRdb lists only in-frame clones, some missing. The table has about 160,000 clones, about 80% seen once. The sample comprised peripheral blood. Receptors were obtained from a woman aged 80 or over with acute or convalescent COVID-19. CDR3s include the opening cysteine and the closing phenylalanine or tryptophan. A D gene is named only where the DNA matches it firmly. The listing skips clone size in some rows; elsewhere it reads once, few, many or a size class.

D gene: TRBD1
V gene: TRBV7-9
clone size: .
J gene: TRBJ1-1
CDR3 protein: CASSSQGTARNMNTEAFF
CDR3 DNA: TGTGCCAGCAGCTCCCAGGGGACAGCGAGAAATATGAACACTGAAGCTTTCTTT

D gene: TRBD2
V gene: TRBV5-4
clone size: .
J gene: TRBJ2-1
CDR3 protein: CASSLTSGNNEQFF
CDR3 DNA: TGTGCCAGCAGCTTGACTAGCGGTAACAATGAGCAGTTCTTC

D gene: TRBD2
V gene: TRBV7-2
clone size: .
J gene: TRBJ2-1
CDR3 protein: CASSLRTRGEQFF
CDR3 DNA: TGTGCCAGCAGCTTGCGGACTAGAGGTGAGCAGTTCTTC

D gene: .
V gene: TRBV7-7
clone size: .
J gene: TRBJ2-1
CDR3 protein: CASSPRMGDEQFF
CDR3 DNA: TGTGCCAGCAGCCCCAGAATGGGCGATGAGCAGTTCTTC

D gene: TRBD1
V gene: TRBV7-9
clone size: few
J gene: TRBJ1-5
CDR3 protein: CASTPGTGNFNQPQHF
CDR3 DNA: TGTGCCAGCACTCCCGGGACAGGGAATTTCAATCAGCCCCAGCATTTT

D gene: TRBD2
V gene: TRBV7-9
clone size: .
J gene: TRBJ2-1
CDR3 protein: CASSLTPGRANYNEQFF
CDR3 DNA: TGTGCCAGCAGCTTAACCCCCGGGAGGGCGAACTACAATGAGCAGTTCTTC

D gene: TRBD1
V gene: TRBV10-2
clone size: .
J gene: TRBJ2-7
CDR3 protein: CASRSRDRGFFGEQYF
CDR3 DNA: TGCGCCAGCAGGTCCCGGGACAGGGGCTTCTTTGGCGAGCAGTACTTC

D gene: .
V gene: TRBV7-9
clone size: .
J gene: TRBJ2-1
CDR3 protein: CASSGGWGRGPQFF
CDR3 DNA: TGTGCCAGCAGCGGGGGCTGGGGGCGCGGTCCGCAGTTCTTC

D gene: TRBD1
V gene: TRBV9
clone size: .
J gene: TRBJ1-2
CDR3 protein: CASSSGTGDNYGYTF
CDR3 DNA: TGTGCCAGCAGCTCCGGGACAGGAGACAACTATGGCTACACCTTC

D gene: .
V gene: TRBV24-1
clone size: .
J gene: TRBJ1-5
CDR3 protein: CATSGAYSNQPQHF
CDR3 DNA: TGTGCCACCAGTGGAGCTTATAGCAATCAGCCCCAGCATTTT

D gene: .
V gene: TRBV7-8
clone size: .
J gene: TRBJ2-7
CDR3 protein: CASSLDNSGYEQYF
CDR3 DNA: TGTGCCAGCAGCTTAGATAACAGCGGGTACGAGCAGTACTTC

D gene: .
V gene: TRBV6-5
clone size: .
J gene: TRBJ1-3
CDR3 protein: CASSYATTGSGNTIYF
CDR3 DNA: TGTGCCAGCAGTTACGCTACAACAGGGTCCGGAAACACCATATATTTT

D gene: .
V gene: TRBV6-1
clone size: few
J gene: TRBJ2-7
CDR3 protein: CASSEGGPSAGYEQYF
CDR3 DNA: TGTGCCAGCAGTGAGGGTGGGCCCTCGGCGGGATACGAGCAGTACTTC

D gene: .
V gene: TRBV7-9
clone size: .
J gene: TRBJ2-5
CDR3 protein: CASSLAWRNQYF
CDR3 DNA: TGTGCCAGCAGCTTAGCATGGCGGAACCAGTACTTC

D gene: TRBD1
V gene: TRBV19
clone size: few
J gene: TRBJ2-3
CDR3 protein: CASSNRGHTDTQYF
CDR3 DNA: TGTGCCAGTAGTAACAGGGGTCACACAGATACGCAGTATTTT

D gene: TRBD1
V gene: TRBV4-3
clone size: .
J gene: TRBJ1-1
CDR3 protein: CASSQDGNRGYTEAFF
CDR3 DNA: TGCGCCAGCAGCCAAGATGGAAACAGGGGGTACACTGAAGCTTTCTTT

D gene: .
V gene: TRBV6-6
clone size: .
J gene: TRBJ1-2
CDR3 protein: CASSPTAAAVGALTF
CDR3 DNA: TGTGCCAGCAGCCCAACAGCCGCCGCCGTGGGAGCCCTAACCTTC

D gene: .
V gene: TRBV6-4
clone size: once
J gene: TRBJ1-2
CDR3 protein: CATPEGSARAIYGYTF
CDR3 DNA: TGTGCCACCCCTGAGGGATCCGCACGGGCGATTTATGGCTACACCTTC

D gene: TRBD2
V gene: TRBV27
clone size: .
J gene: TRBJ2-1
CDR3 protein: CASSPLLAASSYNEQFF
CDR3 DNA: TGTGCCAGCAGCCCATTACTAGCGGCGAGCTCCTACAATGAGCAGTTCTTC

D gene: .
V gene: TRBV5-1
clone size: .
J gene: TRBJ2-5
CDR3 protein: CASSYRDTQETQYF
CDR3 DNA: TGCGCCAGCAGCTACCGGGACACCCAAGAGACCCAGTACTTC

D gene: TRBD2
V gene: TRBV19
clone size: .
J gene: TRBJ2-5
CDR3 protein: CASSRTGTSGREGETQYF
CDR3 DNA: TGTGCCAGTAGTAGGACCGGGACTAGCGGGCGTGAGGGGGAGACCCAGTACTTC

D gene: TRBD1
V gene: TRBV5-1
clone size: .
J gene: TRBJ2-1
CDR3 protein: CASSEQDRGFNEQFF
CDR3 DNA: TGCGCCAGCAGCGAACAGGACAGGGGATTTAATGAGCAGTTCTTC

D gene: TRBD2
V gene: TRBV7-8
clone size: .
J gene: TRBJ2-7
CDR3 protein: CASSLVRPSGSREQYF
CDR3 DNA: TGTGCCAGCAGCTTAGTAAGGCCTAGCGGGAGCCGAGAGCAGTACTTC

D gene: TRBD1
V gene: TRBV6-1
clone size: .
J gene: TRBJ1-2
CDR3 protein: CASSEAGQGAYGYTF
CDR3 DNA: TGTGCCAGCAGTGAAGCTGGACAGGGGGCTTATGGCTACACCTTC

D gene: TRBD2
V gene: TRBV9
clone size: .
J gene: TRBJ2-1
CDR3 protein: CASSVGTSGRRDEQFF
CDR3 DNA: TGTGCCAGCAGCGTAGGGACTAGCGGGAGGAGGGATGAGCAGTTCTTC

D gene: .
V gene: TRBV6-5
clone size: .
J gene: TRBJ1-5
CDR3 protein: CASRNRAHSNQPQHF
CDR3 DNA: TGTGCCAGCAGGAACAGGGCACATAGCAATCAGCCCCAGCATTTT

D gene: .
V gene: TRBV7-9
clone size: .
J gene: TRBJ1-1
CDR3 protein: CASSLTANTEAFF
CDR3 DNA: TGTGCCAGCAGCCTAACAGCAAACACTGAAGCTTTCTTT

D gene: .
V gene: TRBV6-5
clone size: .
J gene: TRBJ1-6
CDR3 protein: CASRDSSYNSPLHF
CDR3 DNA: TGTGCCAGCAGGGACAGCTCCTATAATTCACCCCTCCACTTT

D gene: .
V gene: TRBV7-2
clone size: .
J gene: TRBJ1-5
CDR3 protein: CASSLQGWDQPQHF
CDR3 DNA: TGTGCCAGCAGCTTACAGGGCTGGGATCAGCCCCAGCATTTT

D gene: .
V gene: TRBV4-1
clone size: .
J gene: TRBJ1-1
CDR3 protein: CASSQPGLTTEAFF
CDR3 DNA: TGCGCCAGCAGCCAACCAGGGCTAACCACTGAAGCTTTCTTT

D gene: TRBD1
V gene: TRBV3-1/TRBV3-2
clone size: few
J gene: TRBJ2-2
CDR3 protein: CASSQWDRANTGELFF
CDR3 DNA: TGTGCCAGCAGCCAGTGGGACAGGGCGAACACCGGGGAGCTGTTTTTT

D gene: .
V gene: TRBV6-1
clone size: .
J gene: TRBJ1-6
CDR3 protein: CASSEQQANSPLHF
CDR3 DNA: TGTGCCAGCAGTGAGCAGCAGGCTAATTCACCCCTCCACTTT

D gene: TRBD2
V gene: TRBV4-1
clone size: .
J gene: TRBJ2-7
CDR3 protein: CASSQDSGGRTYEQYF
CDR3 DNA: TGCGCCAGCAGCCAAGATTCGGGCGGGAGGACCTACGAGCAGTACTTC

D gene: TRBD2
V gene: TRBV18
clone size: .
J gene: TRBJ2-7
CDR3 protein: CASGRTSGSYEQYF
CDR3 DNA: TGTGCCAGCGGTAGGACTAGCGGGAGCTACGAGCAGTACTTC

D gene: .
V gene: TRBV4-3
clone size: few
J gene: TRBJ1-2
CDR3 protein: CASSQEGDATATFFYGYTF
CDR3 DNA: TGCGCCAGCAGCCAAGAAGGCGACGCGACGGCGACTTTTTTCTATGGCTACACCTTC

D gene: .
V gene: TRBV5-8
clone size: once
J gene: TRBJ2-5
CDR3 protein: CASSLAASRGQETQYF
CDR3 DNA: TGTGCCAGCAGCTTGGCCGCGTCCCGGGGTCAAGAGACCCAGTACTTC

D gene: .
V gene: TRBV4-3
clone size: .
J gene: TRBJ1-2
CDR3 protein: CASSQDEAQHYGYTF
CDR3 DNA: TGCGCCAGCAGCCAAGATGAGGCACAACACTATGGCTACACCTTC

D gene: .
V gene: TRBV5-4
clone size: .
J gene: TRBJ1-1
CDR3 protein: CASREVGMNTEAFF
CDR3 DNA: TGTGCCAGCAGGGAGGTTGGCATGAACACTGAAGCTTTCTTT

D gene: .
V gene: TRBV5-1
clone size: .
J gene: TRBJ1-6
CDR3 protein: CASSLGHDRSNSPLHF
CDR3 DNA: TGCGCCAGCAGCTTGGGTCACGACAGATCTAATTCACCCCTCCACTTT

D gene: .
V gene: TRBV30
clone size: .
J gene: TRBJ1-6
CDR3 protein: CAWSVLVRGYNSPLHF
CDR3 DNA: TGTGCCTGGAGTGTGTTGGTTCGGGGTTATAATTCACCCCTCCACTTT

D gene: TRBD1
V gene: TRBV6-1
clone size: .
J gene: TRBJ1-2
CDR3 protein: CASSEGRDRAGYTF
CDR3 DNA: TGTGCCAGCAGTGAAGGAAGGGACAGGGCTGGCTACACCTTC

D gene: .
V gene: TRBV2
clone size: .
J gene: TRBJ1-5
CDR3 protein: CASKPREGGNQPQHF
CDR3 DNA: TGTGCCAGCAAACCCCGGGAGGGCGGCAATCAGCCCCAGCATTTT